These T cell receptor beta chains were read from a single sample in a study of shared clonotypes between healthy human individuals. Only in-frame clones appear in the TCRdb table, and some are missing; sequencing was by immunoSEQ multiplex PCR. Among 2 million to 3 million clones, more than 85% were seen once, and the ten largest hold around 0.37%. Sequencing was performed on naive CD4+ T cells from PBMCs. The receptors shown here come from a young man in good health. Some clones in this sample may be carry-over from other donors' samples. Each CDR3 is given with its conserved first and last residue. A D gene is named only where the DNA matches it firmly. Only part of the rows carry a size: once, few, many, or a class if the clone is expanded.

>NA|NA|TRBJ2-7|TRBV27
TGTGCCAGCAGTTTACGGCGAGGAGGGGTCTACGAGCAGTACTTC
CASSLRRGGVYEQYF
>NA|NA|TRBJ2-7|TRBV18
TGTGCCAGCTCACCCACGACCATTCCCTACGAGCAGTACTTC
CASSPTTIPYEQYF
>NA|NA|TRBJ2-5|TRBV29-1
TGCAGCTCCCGCCGCCAAGAGACCCAGTACTTC
CSSRRQETQYF
>once|TRBD2|TRBJ2-2|TRBV7-2
TGTGCCAGCAGCTGGCCTAGCGGGAAGCGGTTCGGGGAGCTGTTTTTT
CASSWPSGKRFGELFF
>NA|TRBD1|TRBJ2-7|TRBV2
TGTGCCAGCAGGCCGGGACAGGGGGCGAGATACGAGCAGTACTTC
CASRPGQGARYEQYF
>NA|TRBD1|TRBJ1-2|TRBV4-1
TGCGCCAGCAGCCCTGAATTTGGGACAGGGTCATCGCGGCCTTACGGCTACACCTTC
CASSPEFGTGSSRPYGYTF
>few|NA|TRBJ1-4|TRBV7-9
TGTGCCAGCAGCCGGCCGGGACTGCCGACTGAAAAACTGTTTTTT
CASSRPGLPTEKLFF
>few|NA|TRBJ1-1|TRBV7-2
TGTGCCAGCAGCTTAGTTTGGCCTCAACTGAACACTGAAGCTTTCTTT
CASSLVWPQLNTEAFF
>once|NA|TRBJ2-7|TRBV6-5
TGTGCCAGCAGGAAATTACTAGGGGCGTCTTACGAGCAGTACTTC
CASRKLLGASYEQYF
>NA|TRBD2|TRBJ2-7|TRBV28
TGTGCCAGCGGACTAGGAGCCTACGAGCAGTACTTC
CASGLGAYEQYF
>NA|NA|TRBJ1-2|TRBV28
TGTGCCAGCAGTTATCAAGACGGATTCTATGGCTACACCTTC
CASSYQDGFYGYTF
>NA|NA|TRBJ2-7|TRBV30
TGTGCCTGGAGTGTACGCGGGGTCGAGCAGTACTTC
CAWSVRGVEQYF
>once|TRBD1|TRBJ1-2|TRBV9
TGTGCCAGCAGCGCGCAGGGGGCGGGTTCTAACTATGGCTACACCTTC
CASSAQGAGSNYGYTF
>NA|TRBD1|TRBJ2-7|TRBV6-5
TGTGCCAGCAGACCTACTACAGGGGGCGTCTACGAGCAGTACTTC
CASRPTTGGVYEQYF
>NA|TRBD1|TRBJ2-5|TRBV29-1
TGCAGCGTTTCTACAGGGGGGGAGACCCAGTACTTC
CSVSTGGETQYF
>once|NA|TRBJ2-2|TRBV21-1
TGTGCCAGCCCCCCCTTGGCACAGCGGAACACCGGGGAGCTGTTTTTT
CASPPLAQRNTGELFF